Below, one TCR beta chain is given with its context. Its antigen is as yet unknown. The data are from a study of T-cell memory formation after mild COVID-19. Whole-study results and caveats: Detection of some responders pre-infection suggested pre-existing cross-reactive memory T cells participated. Clones that contracted clustered mainly in CM and EM if CD4+ and in EMRA if CD8+.

TCRdb independently ran MiXCR on the 5' RACE reads; one entry per CDR3 protein. The sample records 400,000 to 500,000 distinct CDR3 sequences, more than 20% being singletons. Sequencing was done on a sample of PBMCs or a T cell subset sorted from them (not recorded which). This TCR was sampled from an adult woman who had mild COVID-19 (a few samples of this study predate the infection). Cell type and time point are not known.

The CDR3 bases are TGTGCCAGCAGGACCGGGACAGGAGTGACCGGGGAGCTGTTTTTT. Translated: CASRTGTGVTGELFF. This chain links TRBV7-2 with TRBJ2-2, with TRBD1 matching over 8 bases. The germline V gene encodes CDR1 SGHTA and CDR2 FQGNSA. This CDR3 has 15 residues. V was clipped by 6 bases and J by 5 bases; unmatched bases: 8.